A selection of T cell receptor beta chains follows, all from one sample in a study of cytomegalovirus exposure and HLA in healthy donors. Only in-frame clones appear in the TCRdb table, and some are missing; sequencing was by immunoSEQ multiplex PCR. Of 150,000 to 200,000 clones detected, 75% to 90% appear once; the ten largest clones hold approximately 15%. Sequenced: PBMCs. The receptors were gathered from a man between 18 and 35 years old in good health and CMV-seropositive. Each CDR3 is given with its conserved first and last residue. The order of the fields is CDR3 protein, CDR3 DNA, V gene, J gene, D gene, clone size. The D gene is left open where the match is weak. Not every row has a clone size; where given, it reads once, few, many or a size class.

cdr3_aa: CASSLTRGQVLEQYF
cdr3_nt: TGTGCCAGCAGCTTAACGAGGGGGCAGGTCCTCGAGCAGTACTTC
v_call: TRBV7-9
j_call: TRBJ2-7
d_call: TRBD1
clone_size: -

cdr3_aa: CASSWGGGGPSYEQYF
cdr3_nt: TGCGCCAGCAGCTGGGGGGGCGGGGGCCCGTCCTACGAGCAGTACTTC
v_call: TRBV5-1
j_call: TRBJ2-7
d_call: -
clone_size: -

cdr3_aa: CASSLELAGETQYF
cdr3_nt: TGTGCCAGCAGCTTAGAACTAGCTGGGGAGACCCAGTACTTC
v_call: TRBV7-8
j_call: TRBJ2-5
d_call: -
clone_size: -

cdr3_aa: CASSSGQGNQPQHF
cdr3_nt: TGTGCCAGCAGTTCGGGACAGGGAAATCAGCCCCAGCATTTT
v_call: TRBV2
j_call: TRBJ1-5
d_call: TRBD1
clone_size: few

cdr3_aa: CASRLRQYTGELFF
cdr3_nt: TGTGCAAGTCGCTTACGACAGTACACCGGGGAGCTGTTTTTT
v_call: TRBV12-2
j_call: TRBJ2-2
d_call: -
clone_size: -

cdr3_aa: CASSSRGAGASYNEQFF
cdr3_nt: TGCGCCAGCAGCTCCCGAGGAGCGGGGGCTTCCTACAATGAGCAGTTCTTC
v_call: TRBV5-1
j_call: TRBJ2-1
d_call: TRBD2
clone_size: -

cdr3_aa: CAITGGDTEAFF
cdr3_nt: TGTGCCATAACAGGGGGGGACACTGAAGCTTTCTTT
v_call: TRBV10-3
j_call: TRBJ1-1
d_call: TRBD1
clone_size: -

cdr3_aa: CASSQESSGGVYNEQFF
cdr3_nt: TGTGCCAGCAGCCAAGAGTCTAGCGGGGGGGTGTACAATGAGCAGTTCTTC
v_call: TRBV4-2
j_call: TRBJ2-1
d_call: TRBD2
clone_size: -

cdr3_aa: CASQPYQEASYYEQYF
cdr3_nt: TGTGCCAGTCAGCCGTATCAGGAAGCCTCGTACTACGAGCAGTACTTC
v_call: TRBV19
j_call: TRBJ2-7
d_call: -
clone_size: once

cdr3_aa: CASSLGGSADTGELFF
cdr3_nt: TGTGCCAGCAGCTTAGGAGGGTCGGCAGACACCGGGGAGCTGTTTTTT
v_call: TRBV7-9
j_call: TRBJ2-2
d_call: -
clone_size: once

cdr3_aa: CASSPEGVGQGDYGYTF
cdr3_nt: TGTGCCAGCAGCCCCGAGGGAGTAGGACAGGGTGACTATGGCTACACCTTC
v_call: TRBV9
j_call: TRBJ1-2
d_call: TRBD1
clone_size: -

cdr3_aa: CASGLTGGYGETQYF
cdr3_nt: TGTGCTAGTGGTCTAACAGGGGGCTACGGGGAGACCCAGTACTTC
v_call: TRBV12-5
j_call: TRBJ2-5
d_call: TRBD1
clone_size: -

cdr3_aa: CASSVGQGAGLYEQYF
cdr3_nt: TGTGCCAGCAGCGTAGGACAGGGGGCAGGGTTATACGAGCAGTACTTC
v_call: TRBV9
j_call: TRBJ2-7
d_call: TRBD1
clone_size: -

cdr3_aa: CASSWTGTGTGELFF
cdr3_nt: TGTGCCAGCAGCTGGACAGGGACGGGCACCGGGGAGCTGTTTTTT
v_call: TRBV7-9
j_call: TRBJ2-2
d_call: TRBD1
clone_size: -

cdr3_aa: CASRPRDRANQPQHF
cdr3_nt: TGTGCCAGCAGGCCCCGGGACAGGGCTAATCAGCCCCAGCATTTT
v_call: TRBV28
j_call: TRBJ1-5
d_call: TRBD1
clone_size: -

cdr3_aa: CASSQRLDLYQETQYF
cdr3_nt: TGTGCCAGCAGCCAACGACTAGACCTATACCAAGAGACCCAGTACTTC
v_call: TRBV11-2
j_call: TRBJ2-5
d_call: -
clone_size: -

cdr3_aa: CASSPSQTGQNTGELFF
cdr3_nt: TGTGCCAGCAGCCCTAGCCAGACAGGGCAAAACACCGGGGAGCTGTTTTTT
v_call: TRBV11-2
j_call: TRBJ2-2
d_call: TRBD1
clone_size: -

cdr3_aa: CASSAPHRGSNQPQHF
cdr3_nt: TGTGCCAGCAGTGCCCCTCACAGGGGTAGCAATCAGCCCCAGCATTTT
v_call: TRBV6-1
j_call: TRBJ1-5
d_call: TRBD1
clone_size: -

cdr3_aa: CASSAGLALGTDTQYF
cdr3_nt: TGTGCCAGCAGCGCGGGCTTAGCGTTGGGCACAGATACGCAGTATTTT
v_call: TRBV9
j_call: TRBJ2-3
d_call: -
clone_size: -

cdr3_aa: CASSLGSGEAFF
cdr3_nt: TGTGCCAGCAGCTTAGGCTCGGGGGAAGCTTTCTTT
v_call: TRBV7-9
j_call: TRBJ1-1
d_call: -
clone_size: once

cdr3_aa: CASSFRTDHADTQYF
cdr3_nt: TGTGCCAGCAGTTTTCGAACAGACCACGCAGATACGCAGTATTTT
v_call: TRBV27
j_call: TRBJ2-3
d_call: -
clone_size: -

cdr3_aa: CARSKLAGGLDKNIQYF
cdr3_nt: TGTGCCAGAAGCAAACTAGCGGGGGGATTGGACAAAAACATTCAGTACTTC
v_call: TRBV5-3
j_call: TRBJ2-4
d_call: TRBD2
clone_size: -

cdr3_aa: CATMIRTSSRGTQYF
cdr3_nt: TGTGCCACCATGATTCGGACTAGCTCGAGGGGGACCCAGTACTTC
v_call: TRBV6-1
j_call: TRBJ2-5
d_call: TRBD2
clone_size: -

cdr3_aa: CASSELGLAGDEQFF
cdr3_nt: TGTGCCAGCAGTGAACTGGGACTAGCGGGCGATGAGCAGTTCTTC
v_call: TRBV2
j_call: TRBJ2-1
d_call: TRBD2
clone_size: -

cdr3_aa: CASSPPQTVAGAGGELFF
cdr3_nt: TGTGCCAGCTCACCACCCCAAACGGTAGCGGGAGCCGGCGGGGAGCTGTTTTTT
v_call: TRBV18
j_call: TRBJ2-2
d_call: TRBD2
clone_size: -

cdr3_aa: CASSPPGTTNEQFF
cdr3_nt: TGCGCCAGCAGCCCCCCCGGGACTACCAATGAGCAGTTCTTC
v_call: TRBV5-1
j_call: TRBJ2-1
d_call: TRBD2
clone_size: -

cdr3_aa: CASGLSGSTDTQYF
cdr3_nt: TGTGCTAGTGGTTTGAGCGGGAGCACAGATACGCAGTATTTT
v_call: TRBV12-5
j_call: TRBJ2-3
d_call: -
clone_size: -

cdr3_aa: CASSDRTGGSGYTF
cdr3_nt: TGTGCCAGCAGTGATAGGACAGGGGGCTCGGGCTACACCTTC
v_call: TRBV6-1
j_call: TRBJ1-2
d_call: TRBD1
clone_size: -

cdr3_aa: CASSRSRGQPQHF
cdr3_nt: TGTGCCAGTAGTAGATCCAGGGGACAGCCCCAGCATTTT
v_call: TRBV19
j_call: TRBJ1-5
d_call: -
clone_size: -

cdr3_aa: CASSLVPSGNNEQFF
cdr3_nt: TGCGCCAGCAGCTTGGTACCTAGCGGAAACAATGAGCAGTTCTTC
v_call: TRBV5-1
j_call: TRBJ2-1
d_call: TRBD2
clone_size: -

cdr3_aa: CASSSGPGSTNQPQHF
cdr3_nt: TGTGCCAGCAGTTCAGGCCCAGGATCCACCAATCAGCCCCAGCATTTT
v_call: TRBV6-6
j_call: TRBJ1-5
d_call: -
clone_size: -

cdr3_aa: CASKQGNSGNTIYF
cdr3_nt: TGTGCCAGCAAGCAGGGGAACTCTGGAAACACCATATATTTT
v_call: TRBV6-1
j_call: TRBJ1-3
d_call: -
clone_size: few

cdr3_aa: CASRHSGGGYNEQFF
cdr3_nt: TGTGCCAGCAGACACTCCGGGGGGGGGTACAATGAGCAGTTCTTC
v_call: TRBV27
j_call: TRBJ2-1
d_call: TRBD2
clone_size: -

cdr3_aa: CASSPGQGTNEQFF
cdr3_nt: TGTGCCAGCAGCCCGGGACAGGGGACCAATGAGCAGTTCTTC
v_call: TRBV5-6
j_call: TRBJ2-1
d_call: TRBD1
clone_size: -

cdr3_aa: CAWRTGAGANVLTF
cdr3_nt: TGTGCCTGGAGGACAGGGGCTGGGGCCAACGTCCTGACTTTC
v_call: TRBV30
j_call: TRBJ2-6
d_call: TRBD1
clone_size: -

cdr3_aa: CASSPGGYDGYTF
cdr3_nt: TGTGCCAGCAGCCCCGGAGGGTATGATGGCTACACCTTC
v_call: TRBV6-5
j_call: TRBJ1-2
d_call: -
clone_size: -

cdr3_aa: CASSALAGAYNEQFF
cdr3_nt: TGTGCCAGCAGCGCCCTAGCGGGAGCTTACAATGAGCAGTTCTTC
v_call: TRBV9
j_call: TRBJ2-1
d_call: TRBD2
clone_size: -

cdr3_aa: CASSALAGVTGELFF
cdr3_nt: TGTGCCAGCAGCGCACTAGCGGGGGTCACCGGGGAGCTGTTTTTT
v_call: TRBV7-6
j_call: TRBJ2-2
d_call: TRBD2
clone_size: -

cdr3_aa: CAISESAVYEQYF
cdr3_nt: TGTGCCATCAGTGAGTCGGCAGTGTACGAGCAGTACTTC
v_call: TRBV10-3
j_call: TRBJ2-7
d_call: -
clone_size: -

cdr3_aa: CASSGGTGAFYEQYF
cdr3_nt: TGTGCCAGCAGCGGTGGGACAGGGGCTTTCTACGAGCAGTACTTC
v_call: TRBV5-6
j_call: TRBJ2-7
d_call: TRBD1
clone_size: -

cdr3_aa: CASRKESYSYEQYF
cdr3_nt: TGTGCCAGCAGAAAAGAGTCTTATTCCTACGAGCAGTACTTC
v_call: TRBV6-1
j_call: TRBJ2-7
d_call: -
clone_size: -

cdr3_aa: CASRPGQGHYEQYF
cdr3_nt: TGTGCCAGCAGGCCGGGACAGGGTCACTACGAGCAGTACTTC
v_call: TRBV28
j_call: TRBJ2-7
d_call: TRBD1
clone_size: -

cdr3_aa: CASSEGPYGYTF
cdr3_nt: TGCGCCAGCAGTGAGGGCCCATATGGCTACACCTTC
v_call: TRBV10-2
j_call: TRBJ1-2
d_call: -
clone_size: -

cdr3_aa: CASRAWGGQVGGELFF
cdr3_nt: TGTGCCAGTAGAGCTTGGGGGGGGCAGGTTGGCGGGGAGCTGTTTTTT
v_call: TRBV19
j_call: TRBJ2-2
d_call: -
clone_size: once

cdr3_aa: CASSPDSSYEQYF
cdr3_nt: TGCGCCAGCAGCCCAGACAGCTCCTACGAGCAGTACTTC
v_call: TRBV5-1
j_call: TRBJ2-7
d_call: -
clone_size: -

cdr3_aa: CASSYSNWDRGNEQYF
cdr3_nt: TGTGCCAGCAGTTACTCGAATTGGGACAGGGGCAACGAGCAGTACTTC
v_call: TRBV6-6
j_call: TRBJ2-7
d_call: TRBD1
clone_size: -

cdr3_aa: CAISGDSSYEQYF
cdr3_nt: TGTGCCATCAGTGGGGACAGTTCCTACGAGCAGTACTTC
v_call: TRBV10-3
j_call: TRBJ2-7
d_call: TRBD1
clone_size: -

cdr3_aa: CASSFGTSNTGELFF
cdr3_nt: TGCGCCAGCAGCTTCGGGACTAGTAACACCGGGGAGCTGTTTTTT
v_call: TRBV5-1
j_call: TRBJ2-2
d_call: TRBD2
clone_size: -

cdr3_aa: CASSEWPPGRTQQYF
cdr3_nt: TGTGCCAGCAGTGAATGGCCCCCTGGACGGACACAGCAGTACTTC
v_call: TRBV6-1
j_call: TRBJ2-7
d_call: -
clone_size: -

cdr3_aa: CASSRRTTSGQETQYF
cdr3_nt: TGTGCCAGCAGCAGACGAACGACTAGCGGACAAGAGACCCAGTACTTC
v_call: TRBV5-6
j_call: TRBJ2-5
d_call: TRBD2
clone_size: -

cdr3_aa: CASSLIGGGGGQPQHF
cdr3_nt: TGTGCCAGCAGTTTAATAGGGGGCGGAGGGGGTCAGCCCCAGCATTTT
v_call: TRBV28
j_call: TRBJ1-5
d_call: TRBD1
clone_size: -

cdr3_aa: CASSREAYNSPLHF
cdr3_nt: TGTGCCAGTTCTCGGGAGGCCTATAATTCACCCCTCCACTTT
v_call: TRBV6-5
j_call: TRBJ1-6
d_call: -
clone_size: -

cdr3_aa: CASRLLPGPGVSTDTQYF
cdr3_nt: TGTGCCAGCAGGTTACTCCCCGGCCCAGGGGTTAGCACAGATACGCAGTATTTT
v_call: TRBV7-9
j_call: TRBJ2-3
d_call: -
clone_size: -